Here is one T cell receptor beta chain with its context. This entry is derived from a study of blood T cell repertoires in COVID-19. Study-wide context: Acute and convalescent COVID-19 samples came from the United States, Italy and Spain.

This CDR3 is built from 14 residues. CDR1 KGHSH and CDR2 LQKENI come from the germline V gene. After removal of 6 bases from V and 4 bases from J, the junction contained 4 bases not matched to a gene. Libraries were prepared by immunoSEQ multiplex PCR; TCRdb keeps only in-frame clonotypes and omits some of them. The table shows 85,000 or so clones, with nearly 95% occurring only once. The sequence was obtained from a human donor with active COVID-19. The donor label of this sample is uncertain. Input material: peripheral blood. V is TRBV18 and J is TRBJ1-5; 9 bases align to TRBD1. The CDR3, as DNA: TGTGCCAGCTCTTACGGACAGGGGAATCAGCCCCAGCATTTT. Translating gives CASSYGQGNQPQHF.